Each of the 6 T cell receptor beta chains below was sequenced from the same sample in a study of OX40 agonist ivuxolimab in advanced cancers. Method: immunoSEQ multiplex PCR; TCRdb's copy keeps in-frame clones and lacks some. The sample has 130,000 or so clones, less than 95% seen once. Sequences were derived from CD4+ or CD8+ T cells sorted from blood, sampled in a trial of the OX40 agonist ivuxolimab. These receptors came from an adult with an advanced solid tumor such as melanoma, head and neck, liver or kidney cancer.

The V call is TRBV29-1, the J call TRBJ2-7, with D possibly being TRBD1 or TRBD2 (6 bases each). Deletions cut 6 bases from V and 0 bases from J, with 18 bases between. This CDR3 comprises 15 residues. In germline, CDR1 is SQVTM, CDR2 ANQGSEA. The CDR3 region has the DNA TGCAGCGTCCATGGAGGGGGAAGGAGCTCCTACGAGCAGTACTTC. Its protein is CSVHGGGRSSYEQYF.

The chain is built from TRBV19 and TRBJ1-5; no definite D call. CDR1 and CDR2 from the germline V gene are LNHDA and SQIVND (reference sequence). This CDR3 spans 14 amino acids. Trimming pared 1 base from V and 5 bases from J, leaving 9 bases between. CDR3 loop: CASSIAPRYQPQHF. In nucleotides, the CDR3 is TGTGCCAGTAGTATAGCCCCCCGCTATCAGCCCCAGCATTTT.

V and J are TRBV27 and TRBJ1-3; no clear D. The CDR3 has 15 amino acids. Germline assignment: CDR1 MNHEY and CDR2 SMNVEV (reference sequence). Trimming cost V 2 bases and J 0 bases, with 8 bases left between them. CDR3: CASSLGRASGNTIYF. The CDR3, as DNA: TGTGCCAGCAGTTTAGGTCGGGCCTCTGGAAACACCATATATTTT.

CDR3 sequence (DNA): TGTGCCAGCAGCCTATTAGCGGGAGGGCCCGGGAATGAGCAGTTCTTC. This sequence encodes CASSLLAGGPGNEQFF. V is TRBV4-2 and J is TRBJ2-1, with 11 bases aligning to TRBD2. The CDR3 totals 16 residues. V lost 4 bases, J lost 7 bases, and 9 bases stayed unmatched. CDR1 is LGHNA, CDR2 YNFKEQ, per germline.

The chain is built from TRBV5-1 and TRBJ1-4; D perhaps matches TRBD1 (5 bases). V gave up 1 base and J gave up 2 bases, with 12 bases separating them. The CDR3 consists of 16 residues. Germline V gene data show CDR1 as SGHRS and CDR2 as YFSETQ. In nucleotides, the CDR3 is TGCGCCAGCAGCTTGTTAGGGGTGGGCACTAATGAAAAACTGTTTTTT. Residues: CASSLLGVGTNEKLFF.

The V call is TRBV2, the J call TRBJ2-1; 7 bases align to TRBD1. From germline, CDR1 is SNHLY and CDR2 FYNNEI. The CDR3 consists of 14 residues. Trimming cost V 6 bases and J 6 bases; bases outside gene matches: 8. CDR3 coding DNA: TGTGCCAGCAGCCGACAGGGCCCTACCAATGAGCAGTTCTTC. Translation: CASSRQGPTNEQFF.